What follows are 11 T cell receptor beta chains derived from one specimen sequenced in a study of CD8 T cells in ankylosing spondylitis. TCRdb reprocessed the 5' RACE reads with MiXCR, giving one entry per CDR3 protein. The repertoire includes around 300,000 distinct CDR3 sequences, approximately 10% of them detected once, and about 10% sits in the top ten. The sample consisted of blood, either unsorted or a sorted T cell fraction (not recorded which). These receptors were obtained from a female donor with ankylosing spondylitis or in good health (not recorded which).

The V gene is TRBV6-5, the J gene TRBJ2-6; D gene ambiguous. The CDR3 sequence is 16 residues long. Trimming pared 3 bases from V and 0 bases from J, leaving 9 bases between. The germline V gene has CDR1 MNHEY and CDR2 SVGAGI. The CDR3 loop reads CASSYPAGSGANVLTF. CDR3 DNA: TGTGCCAGCAGTTATCCTGCCGGCTCTGGGGCCAACGTCCTGACTTTC.

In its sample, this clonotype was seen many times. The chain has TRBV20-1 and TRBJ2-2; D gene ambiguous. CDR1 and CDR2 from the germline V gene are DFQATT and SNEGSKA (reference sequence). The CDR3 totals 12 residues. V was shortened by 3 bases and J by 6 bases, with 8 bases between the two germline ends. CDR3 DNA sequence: TGCAGTGCTAGTAGGAGCTCCGGGGAGCTGTTTTTT. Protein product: CSASRSSGELFF.

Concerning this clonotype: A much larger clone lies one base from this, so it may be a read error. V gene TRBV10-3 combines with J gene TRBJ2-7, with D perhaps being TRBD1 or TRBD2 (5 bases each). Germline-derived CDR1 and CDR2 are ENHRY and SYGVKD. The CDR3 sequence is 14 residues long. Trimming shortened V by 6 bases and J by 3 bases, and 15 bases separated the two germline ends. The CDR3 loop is CAISAKGRGYEQYF. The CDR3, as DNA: TGTGCCATCAGCGCCAAGGGACGCGGCTACGAGCAGTACTTC.

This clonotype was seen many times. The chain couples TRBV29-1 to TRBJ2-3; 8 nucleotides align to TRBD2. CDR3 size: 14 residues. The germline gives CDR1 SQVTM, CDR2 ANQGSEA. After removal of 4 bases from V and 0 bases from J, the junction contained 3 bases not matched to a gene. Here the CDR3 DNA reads TGCAGCGTTGTACTAGCGGCTAGCACAGATACGCAGTATTTT. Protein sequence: CSVVLAASTDTQYF.

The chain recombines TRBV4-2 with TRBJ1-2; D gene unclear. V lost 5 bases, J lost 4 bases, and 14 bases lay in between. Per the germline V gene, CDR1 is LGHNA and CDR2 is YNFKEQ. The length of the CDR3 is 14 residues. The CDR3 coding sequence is TGTGCCAGCAGCTCCGGGCCCCCCGGCTATGGCTACACCTTC. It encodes CASSSGPPGYGYTF.

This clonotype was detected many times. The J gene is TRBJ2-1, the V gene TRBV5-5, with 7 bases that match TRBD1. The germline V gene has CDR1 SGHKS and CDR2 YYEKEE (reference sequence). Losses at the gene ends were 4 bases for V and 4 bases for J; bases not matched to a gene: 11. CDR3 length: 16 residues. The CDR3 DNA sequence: TGTGCCAGCAGCCCTCTCGGGACAGCAAAATACAATGAGCAGTTCTTC. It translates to CASSPLGTAKYNEQFF. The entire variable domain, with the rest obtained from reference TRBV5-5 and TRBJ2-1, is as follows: DAGVTQSPTHLIKTRGQQVTLRCSPISGHKSVSWYQQVLGQGPQFIFQYYEKEERGRGNFPDRFSARQFPNYSSELNVNALLLGDSALYLCASSPLGTAKYNEQFFGPGTRLTVL.

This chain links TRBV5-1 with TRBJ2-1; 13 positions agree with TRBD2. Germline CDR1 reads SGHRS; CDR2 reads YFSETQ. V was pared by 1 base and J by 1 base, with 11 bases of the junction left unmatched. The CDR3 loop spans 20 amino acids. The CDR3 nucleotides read TGCGCCAGCAGCTTGTTGACTAGCGGGGGGCCACGCCCATCCTACAATGAGCAGTTCTTC. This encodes CASSLLTSGGPRPSYNEQFF.

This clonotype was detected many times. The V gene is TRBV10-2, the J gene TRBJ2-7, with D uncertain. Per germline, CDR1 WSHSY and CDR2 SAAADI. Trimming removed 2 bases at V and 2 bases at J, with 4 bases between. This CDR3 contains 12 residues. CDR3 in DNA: TGCGCCAGCAGTGAGGCAACCTACGAGCAGTACTTC. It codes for CASSEATYEQYF.

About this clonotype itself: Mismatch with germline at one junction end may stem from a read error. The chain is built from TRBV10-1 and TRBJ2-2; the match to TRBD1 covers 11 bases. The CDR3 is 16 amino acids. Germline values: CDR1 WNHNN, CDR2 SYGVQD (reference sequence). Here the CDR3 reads CTSSAGTGGITGELFF. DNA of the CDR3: TGCACCAGCAGTGCCGGGACAGGGGGAATCACCGGGGAGCTGTTTTTT.

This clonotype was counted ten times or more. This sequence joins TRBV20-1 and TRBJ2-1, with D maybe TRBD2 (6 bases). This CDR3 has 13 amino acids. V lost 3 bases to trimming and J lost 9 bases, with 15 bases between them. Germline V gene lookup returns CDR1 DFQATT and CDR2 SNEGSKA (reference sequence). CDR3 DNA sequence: TGCAGTGCTAGCCCCGCGGGACCCAGTGAGCAGTTCTTC. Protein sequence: CSASPAGPSEQFF.

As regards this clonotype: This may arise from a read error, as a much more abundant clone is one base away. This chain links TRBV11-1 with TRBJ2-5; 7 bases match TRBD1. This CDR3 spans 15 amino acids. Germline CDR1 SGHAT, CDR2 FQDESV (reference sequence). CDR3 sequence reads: CANSSRQGEEETQYF. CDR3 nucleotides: TGTGCCAACAGCTCACGACAGGGAGAGGAAGAGACCCAGTACTTC.